This T cell receptor beta chain was obtained from a study of blood T cell repertoires in COVID-19. Study in general: The United States, Italy and Spain were the sources of the acute and convalescent COVID-19 samples. T cells, B-cell-depleted T cells, or PBMCs supplied cDNA or gDNA.

Original processing methods: How many nucleated cells were present was estimated from reference gene primer amplification. Sequencing was performed with immunoSEQ multiplex PCR; in TCRdb, only in-frame clones are kept and a portion is missing. V, J and clone size reflect that table, while D and trimming were determined from the DNA. The top ten hold less than 25% of the sample, which has over 10,000 clones, nearly 90% seen once. The germline V gene has CDR1 SGHDT and CDR2 YYEEEE. This CDR3 region has 16 residues. Trimming shortened V by 4 bases and J by 1 base, and 17 bases separated the two germline ends.

Sequencing input: peripheral blood. The gene calls are TRBV5-6 and TRBJ1-1; D is ambiguous. The TCR was taken from a human donor with active COVID-19. The donor label of this sample is uncertain. The CDR3 loop is CASSAPSTGKNTEAFF. The CDR3 region has the DNA TGTGCCAGCAGCGCACCGTCGACGGGGAAGAACACTGAAGCTTTCTTT.